The T cell receptor (beta chain) described here comes from a study of blood T cell repertoires in COVID-19. Across the whole study: Donors in the United States, Italy and Spain gave samples during acute or convalescent COVID-19. T cells, B-cell-depleted T cells, or PBMCs provided the cDNA or gDNA that served as material.

This clone was observed once. Authors' analysis steps: Reference gene primer amplification gave estimated nucleated cell counts. Assay used: immunoSEQ multiplex PCR; TCRdb lists only in-frame clones, some missing. D and trimming were read from the DNA, whereas the V and J calls and clone size are those reported in that table. This table holds tens of thousands of clones, about nine tenths found once. CDR3 size: 19 residues. Trimming at V came to 0 bases and at J to 4 bases, leaving 13 bases not matched to a gene. CDR1 and CDR2 from the germline V gene are SNHLY and FYNNEI. The sequence came from a man aged 50 or older with active COVID-19. This rearrangement joins TRBV2 to TRBJ2-1, with 9 bases identical to TRBD2. The sample taken for sequencing was peripheral blood. In DNA, the CDR3 is TGTGCCAGCAGTGAAGCGATAAGGGCTAGCGGGGTAAAATACAATGAGCAGTTCTTC. Its protein is CASSEAIRASGVKYNEQFF.